This is a list of T cell receptor beta chains from one sample in a study of metastatic and nonmetastatic thyroid tumors. TCRdb re-called the PCR reads through MiXCR. The sample yields tens of thousands of clones, around 20% seen once. The specimen was blood. Every receptor here comes from a female donor with papillary thyroid cancer or a benign thyroid nodule (not recorded which). Some clones in this sample may be carry-over from other donors' samples. Each CDR3 is given with its conserved first and last residue. A D gene is named only where the DNA matches it firmly. The size field is filled for only some rows; it gives once, few, many or a size class.

clone size	D gene	V gene	J gene	CDR3 protein	CDR3 DNA
few	NA	TRBV12-3/TRBV12-4	TRBJ1-1	CASRGKWNTEAFF	TGTGCCAGCAGGGGAAAGTGGAACACTGAAGCTTTCTTT
many	TRBD1	TRBV24-1	TRBJ1-2	CATSDSWTGNGYTF	TGTGCCACCAGTGATTCCTGGACAGGGAATGGCTACACCTTC
few	NA	TRBV20-1	TRBJ1-1	CSAIQVPMNTEAFF	TGCAGTGCTATACAGGTCCCAATGAACACTGAAGCTTTCTTT
few	TRBD2	TRBV6-5	TRBJ2-2	CASSYVPDSGTPTGEMIF	TGTGCCAGCAGTTATGTCCCGGATAGCGGGACCCCCACCGGGGAGATGATTTTT
NA	TRBD2	TRBV9	TRBJ2-3	CAISVGSGMAHDTQYF	TGTGCCATCAGCGTAGGAAGCGGGATGGCCCATGATACGCAGTATTTT
many	TRBD2	TRBV11-1	TRBJ2-7	CASSPGLAGYEQYF	TGTGCCAGCAGCCCGGGACTAGCGGGGTACGAGCAGTACTTC
many	NA	TRBV4-1	TRBJ2-1	CASSQEFYEQFF	TGCGCCAGCAGCCAAGAGTTTTATGAGCAGTTCTTC
NA	TRBD1	TRBV5-1	TRBJ1-4	CASSKAQGDTEKLFF	TGCGCCAGCAGCAAAGCGCAGGGGGACACGGAAAAACTGTTTTTT
many	NA	TRBV5-5	TRBJ2-7	CASSAEGSSYEQYF	TGTGCCAGCAGCGCTGAAGGGAGCTCCTACGAGCAGTACTTC
few	TRBD2	TRBV19	TRBJ2-1	CASSIGGRANNEQFF	TGTGCCAGTAGTATCGGCGGGAGGGCCAACAATGAGCAGTTCTTC
many	TRBD1	TRBV11-1	TRBJ1-2	CASSSPLQGANYGYTF	TGTGCCAGCAGCTCACCTCTACAGGGGGCTAACTATGGCTACACCTTC
NA	TRBD2	TRBV20-1	TRBJ2-3	CSASASGRATDTQYF	TGCAGTGCTAGCGCCAGCGGGAGGGCAACAGATACGCAGTATTTT
many	NA	TRBV20-1	TRBJ2-7	CSASLVGQGSYEQYF	TGCAGTGCTAGTTTAGTGGGACAAGGCTCCTACGAGCAGTACTTC
many	TRBD2	TRBV25-1	TRBJ2-1	CASSLGLAEIYNEQFF	TGTGCCAGCAGCCTCGGGCTAGCGGAAATCTACAATGAGCAGTTCTTC
many	NA	TRBV7-8	TRBJ2-7	CASSLASPGPLAYEQYF	TGTGCCAGCAGCTTAGCCTCCCCAGGCCCCCTAGCCTACGAGCAGTACTTC
few	NA	TRBV11-2	TRBJ1-5	CASSLDPGTQPQHF	TGTGCCAGCAGCTTAGATCCGGGGACTCAGCCCCAGCATTTT
many	NA	TRBV7-9	TRBJ2-5	CASSPPLVETQYF	TGTGCCAGCAGCCCCCCGCTGGTGGAGACCCAGTACTTC
many	TRBD2	TRBV4-1	TRBJ2-5	CASSQVAGGTETQYF	TGCGCCAGCAGCCAGGTAGCGGGAGGGACAGAGACCCAGTACTTC
many	NA	TRBV6-4	TRBJ2-5	CASSGEETQYF	TGTGCCAGCAGTGGGGAGGAGACCCAGTACTTC
many	NA	TRBV19	TRBJ2-1	CASKGSDSLTEQFF	TGTGCCAGTAAGGGTAGCGATTCCCTTACTGAGCAGTTCTTC
NA	NA	TRBV30	TRBJ2-7	CAWSVRGSYEQYF	TGTGCCTGGAGTGTAAGGGGGTCCTACGAGCAGTACTTC
few	NA	TRBV6-2/TRBV6-3	TRBJ1-1	CASSTGDFGNTEAFF	TGTGCCAGCAGTACGGGGGATTTCGGGAACACTGAAGCTTTCTTT
many	TRBD1	TRBV2	TRBJ2-6	CASSGSRGFGTVSGANVLTF	TGTGCCAGCAGTGGGAGCAGGGGTTTCGGGACAGTCTCTGGGGCCAACGTCCTGACTTTC
many	TRBD2	TRBV20-1	TRBJ2-3	CSARGRRLAGGLDTQYF	TGCAGTGCAAGGGGCCGTAGACTAGCGGGAGGGTTAGATACGCAGTATTTT
many	NA	TRBV19	TRBJ1-3	CASSLMGPTPSGNTIYF	TGTGCCAGTAGTCTGATGGGACCTACACCCTCTGGAAACACCATATATTTT
medium-sized	TRBD2	TRBV6-2/TRBV6-3	TRBJ2-1	CASRASGSTNEQFF	TGTGCCAGCAGGGCTAGCGGGAGTACAAATGAGCAGTTCTTC
few	TRBD2	TRBV20-1	TRBJ2-7	CSARPSGAYEQYF	TGCAGTGCTAGACCTAGCGGAGCCTACGAGCAGTACTTC